This record looks at one TCR beta chain sequence and its context. The antigen is undetermined. These data come from a study of cytomegalovirus exposure and HLA in healthy donors. Assay: immunoSEQ multiplex PCR; the TCRdb copy retains only in-frame clones and omits some. The repertoire consists of some 240,000 clones, with roughly 86% occurring once and the leading ten covering around 1.3%. The study's findings and limits: Specific recognition of CMV antigens was confirmed in vitro for a few chains (all CMV-associated). Reports credit the classifier with highly specific, highly sensitive diagnosis of cytomegalovirus status.

The CDR3 is made up of 16 amino acids. V lost 4 bases to trimming and J lost 1 base, with 13 bases between them. Germline CDR1 reads LGHNA; CDR2 reads YNFKEQ. The material sequenced was PBMCs. The chain combines TRBV4-2 with TRBJ2-2, with TRBD2 as a possible D gene (5 bases). This receptor was obtained from a woman younger than 45 in good health and CMV-seropositive. The CDR3 here is CASSPRGSENTGELFF. CDR3 nucleotide sequence: TGTGCCAGCAGCCCCCGAGGTAGCGAGAACACCGGGGAGCTGTTTTTT.